This T cell receptor beta chain was recovered during a study of cytotoxic CD8 clonotypes in ibrutinib-treated CLL. About the research overall: Responses: about 25 partial, 2 complete; after median around 68 months, about 15 stayed remitted, roughly 12 progressed. Response samples were taken after a median roughly 13 months of treatment, range 6 to 36.

Profiled with immunoSEQ multiplex PCR; TCRdb holds only in-frame clones, not every one. The sample lists 300,000 to 350,000 clones; roughly 85% were seen once. CDR1 and CDR2 from the germline V gene are MGHDK and SYGVNS. The CDR3 spans 14 residues. V lost 0 bases and J 2 bases, leaving 7 bases between the germline ends. The receptor was isolated from a human donor with chronic lymphocytic leukemia. The chain has TRBV25-1 and TRBJ1-2; tentative D call: TRBD1 (6 bases). This sample comprised PBMCs, obtained before ibrutinib treatment. CDR3 sequence (DNA): TGTGCCAGCAGTGAATACCAGGGGAACTATGGCTACACCTTC. Its translation: CASSEYQGNYGYTF.